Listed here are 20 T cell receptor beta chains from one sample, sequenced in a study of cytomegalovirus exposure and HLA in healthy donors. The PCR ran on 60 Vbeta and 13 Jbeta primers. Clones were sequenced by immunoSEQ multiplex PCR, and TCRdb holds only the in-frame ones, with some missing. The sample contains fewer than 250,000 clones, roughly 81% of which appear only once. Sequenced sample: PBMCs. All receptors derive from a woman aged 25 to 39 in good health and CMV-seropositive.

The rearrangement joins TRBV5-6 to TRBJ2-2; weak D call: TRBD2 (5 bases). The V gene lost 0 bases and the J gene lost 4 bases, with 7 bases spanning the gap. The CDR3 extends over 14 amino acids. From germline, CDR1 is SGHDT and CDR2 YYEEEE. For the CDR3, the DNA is TGTGCCAGCAGCTTGGTGGCGGGCACCGGGGAGCTGTTTTTT. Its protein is CASSLVAGTGELFF.

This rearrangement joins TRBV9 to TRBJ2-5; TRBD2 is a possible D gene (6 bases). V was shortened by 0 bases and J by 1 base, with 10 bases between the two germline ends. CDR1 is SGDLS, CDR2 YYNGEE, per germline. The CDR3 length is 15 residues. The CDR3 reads CASSVAGAPQETQYF. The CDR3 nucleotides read TGTGCCAGCAGCGTAGCGGGAGCCCCCCAAGAGACCCAGTACTTC.

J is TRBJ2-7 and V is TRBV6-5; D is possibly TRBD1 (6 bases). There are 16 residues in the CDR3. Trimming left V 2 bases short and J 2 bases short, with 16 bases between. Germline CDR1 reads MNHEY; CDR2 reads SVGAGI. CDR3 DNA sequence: TGTGCCAGCAGTTACGCCGCCGGGACACAAACCTACGAGCAGTACTTC. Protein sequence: CASSYAAGTQTYEQYF.

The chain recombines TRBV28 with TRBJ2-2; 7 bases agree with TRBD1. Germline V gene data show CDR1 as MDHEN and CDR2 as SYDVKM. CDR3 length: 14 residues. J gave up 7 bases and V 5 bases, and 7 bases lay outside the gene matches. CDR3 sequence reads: CASSIRQGDGELFF. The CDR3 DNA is TGTGCCAGCAGTATCCGACAGGGCGACGGGGAGCTGTTTTTT.

The CDR3 nucleotides read TGTGCCAGCAGCCAAGCTTACGAGCAGTACTTC. Protein sequence: CASSQAYEQYF. The chain joins TRBV14 to TRBJ2-7; D unclear. Between the trimmed V and J ends, which lost 1 base and 4 bases, there was a span of 2 bases. Germline V CDR1 and CDR2: SGHDN, FVKESK. This CDR3 is built from 11 residues.

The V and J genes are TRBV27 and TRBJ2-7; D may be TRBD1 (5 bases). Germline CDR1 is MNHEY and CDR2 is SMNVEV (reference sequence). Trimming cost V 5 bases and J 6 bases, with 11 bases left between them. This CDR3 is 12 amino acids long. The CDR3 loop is CASSPAGSEQYF. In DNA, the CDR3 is TGTGCCAGCAGTCCAGCAGGGTCCGAGCAGTACTTC.

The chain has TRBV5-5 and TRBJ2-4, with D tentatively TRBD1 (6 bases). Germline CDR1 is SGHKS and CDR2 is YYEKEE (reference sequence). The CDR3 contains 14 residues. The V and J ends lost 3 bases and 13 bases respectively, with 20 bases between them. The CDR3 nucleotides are TGTGCCAGCAGCTCAGCGGACAGTGGGCTTTGGCAGTACTTC. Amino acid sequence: CASSSADSGLWQYF.

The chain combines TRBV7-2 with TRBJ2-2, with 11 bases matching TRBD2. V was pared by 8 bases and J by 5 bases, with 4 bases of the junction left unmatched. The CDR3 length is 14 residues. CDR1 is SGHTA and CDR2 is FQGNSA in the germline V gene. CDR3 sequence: CASRGTSGTGELFF. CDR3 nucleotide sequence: TGTGCCAGCCGAGGGACTAGCGGAACCGGGGAGCTGTTTTTT.

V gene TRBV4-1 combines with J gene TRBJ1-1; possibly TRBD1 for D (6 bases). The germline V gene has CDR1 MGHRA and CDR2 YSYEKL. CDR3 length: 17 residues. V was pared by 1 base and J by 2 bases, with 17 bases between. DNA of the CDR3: TGCGCCAGCAGCCAAGTCTATAAGAGGGGGAACAACACTGAAGCTTTCTTT. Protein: CASSQVYKRGNNTEAFF.

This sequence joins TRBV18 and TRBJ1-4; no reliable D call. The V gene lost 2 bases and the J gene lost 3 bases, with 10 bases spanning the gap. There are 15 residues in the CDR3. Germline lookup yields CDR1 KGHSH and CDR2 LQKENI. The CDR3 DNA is TGTGCCAGCTCACCAGCACTGTTGGCTAATGAAAAACTGTTTTTT. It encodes CASSPALLANEKLFF.

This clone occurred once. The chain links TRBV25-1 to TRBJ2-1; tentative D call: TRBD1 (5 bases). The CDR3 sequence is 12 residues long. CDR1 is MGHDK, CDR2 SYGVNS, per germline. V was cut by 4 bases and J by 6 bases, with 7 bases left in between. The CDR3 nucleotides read TGTGCCAGCAGTGGAGACAGCAATGAGCAGTTCTTC. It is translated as CASSGDSNEQFF.

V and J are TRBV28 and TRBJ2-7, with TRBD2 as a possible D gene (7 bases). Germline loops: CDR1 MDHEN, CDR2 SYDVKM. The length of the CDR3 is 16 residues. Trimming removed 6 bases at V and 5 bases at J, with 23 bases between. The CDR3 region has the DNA TGTGCCAGCAGCCCACGGTGGGAGGGGGGGCAGAACGAGCAGTACTTC. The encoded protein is CASSPRWEGGQNEQYF.

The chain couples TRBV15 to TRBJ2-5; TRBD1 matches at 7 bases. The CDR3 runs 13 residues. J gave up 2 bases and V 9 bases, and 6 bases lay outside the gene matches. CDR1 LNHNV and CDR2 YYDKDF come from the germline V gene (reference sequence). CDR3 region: CATTRDRQETQYF. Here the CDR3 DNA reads TGTGCCACTACCCGGGACAGACAAGAGACCCAGTACTTC.

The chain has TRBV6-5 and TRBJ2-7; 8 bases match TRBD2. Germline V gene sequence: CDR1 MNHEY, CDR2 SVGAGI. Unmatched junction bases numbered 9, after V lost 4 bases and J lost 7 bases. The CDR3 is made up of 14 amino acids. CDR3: CASSFSGESKEQYF. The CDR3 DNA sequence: TGTGCCAGCAGTTTTAGCGGGGAGTCGAAGGAGCAGTACTTC.

CDR3 DNA: TGTGCCAGTAGTATAGCATCCTGGGCCGCGGGAAGCAACACTGAAGCTTTCTTT. It codes for CASSIASWAAGSNTEAFF. The J gene is TRBJ1-1, the V gene TRBV19; D gene uncertain. CDR1 is LNHDA, CDR2 SQIVND, per germline (reference sequence). Trimming cost V 1 base and J 2 bases, with 20 bases left between them. The CDR3 covers 18 residues.

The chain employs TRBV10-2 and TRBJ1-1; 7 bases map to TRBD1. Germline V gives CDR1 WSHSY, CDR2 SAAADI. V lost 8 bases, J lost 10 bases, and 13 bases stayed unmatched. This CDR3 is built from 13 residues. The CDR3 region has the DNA TGCGCCAGCTCAGAGAGGGGGCGGACATTAGCTTTCTTT. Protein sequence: CASSERGRTLAFF.

The CDR3, as DNA: TGCAGCATCCCCCGGGCGGGAAGAGAGACCCAGTACTTC. Protein product: CSIPRAGRETQYF. The V call is TRBV29-1, the J call TRBJ2-5; D is perhaps TRBD2 (6 bases). V was trimmed by 8 bases and J by 4 bases, leaving 17 bases between them. The CDR3 extends over 13 amino acids. CDR1 and CDR2 (germline): SQVTM, ANQGSEA.

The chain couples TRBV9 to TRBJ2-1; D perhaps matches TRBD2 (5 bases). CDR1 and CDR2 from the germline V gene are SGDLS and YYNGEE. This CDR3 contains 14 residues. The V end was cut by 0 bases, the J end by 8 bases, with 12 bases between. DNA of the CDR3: TGTGCCAGCAGCGTAGAGGGCCGAGGGTATGAGCAGTTCTTC. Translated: CASSVEGRGYEQFF.

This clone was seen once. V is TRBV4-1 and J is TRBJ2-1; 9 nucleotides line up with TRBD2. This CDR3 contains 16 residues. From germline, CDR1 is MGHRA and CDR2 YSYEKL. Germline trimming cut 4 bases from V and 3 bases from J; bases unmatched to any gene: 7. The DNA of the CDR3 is TGCGCCAGCAGCCTCCCCGGGACTAGCAACTACAATGAGCAGTTCTTC. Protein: CASSLPGTSNYNEQFF.

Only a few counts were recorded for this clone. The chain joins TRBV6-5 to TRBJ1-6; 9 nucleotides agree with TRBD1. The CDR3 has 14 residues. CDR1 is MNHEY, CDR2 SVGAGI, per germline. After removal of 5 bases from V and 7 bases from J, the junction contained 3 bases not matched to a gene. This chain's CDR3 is CASSEGTGNSPLHF. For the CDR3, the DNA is TGTGCCAGCAGTGAAGGGACAGGGAATTCACCCCTCCACTTT.